Listed below are T cell receptor beta chains from one sample, sequenced in a study of identical twins. Each CDR3 protein gets one entry after TCRdb re-called the 5' RACE reads with MiXCR. The repertoire holds about 280,000 distinct CDR3 sequences, more than 6.5% seen once, with 2.1% in the top ten. This same sample was also taken into another study, of yellow fever vaccine responses in identical twins.

The sample comprised memory (CD45RO+) T cells sorted from blood. The receptors were sampled from a woman aged 18-30 years in good health. The CDR3 runs from the conserved cysteine through the conserved F or W. The order of the fields is V gene, D gene, clone size, J gene, CDR3 DNA, CDR3 protein. A D gene is named only where the DNA matches it firmly. Part of the rows lack a size; the others show once, few, many or a class for expanded clones.

V gene: TRBV6-5
D gene: TRBD2
clone size: -
J gene: TRBJ2-1
CDR3 DNA: TGTGCCAGCAGTTACTCCGGACTAGCGGGAAATGAGCAGTTCTTC
CDR3 protein: CASSYSGLAGNEQFF

V gene: TRBV10-1
D gene: -
clone size: few
J gene: TRBJ1-2
CDR3 DNA: TGCGCCAGCAGTGAGTCTGCTAACTATGGCTACACCTTC
CDR3 protein: CASSESANYGYTF

V gene: TRBV12-3/TRBV12-4
D gene: -
clone size: many
J gene: TRBJ2-1
CDR3 DNA: TGTGCCAGCAGTTTAAGTGGGGGAAGGTACAATGAGCAGTTCTTC
CDR3 protein: CASSLSGGRYNEQFF

V gene: TRBV2
D gene: -
clone size: many
J gene: TRBJ1-2
CDR3 DNA: TGTGCCAGCAGTGAAGCGGTGGACAGAGGCTACACCTTC
CDR3 protein: CASSEAVDRGYTF

V gene: TRBV12-3/TRBV12-4
D gene: TRBD1
clone size: few
J gene: TRBJ1-2
CDR3 DNA: TGTGCCAGCAGGGCCGGGACAGGGGGCCCCCGGGGAGGCTACACCTTC
CDR3 protein: CASRAGTGGPRGGYTF

V gene: TRBV4-2
D gene: -
clone size: many
J gene: TRBJ2-1
CDR3 DNA: TGTGCCAGCAGCCAAGAAAGGCGGGAAAGTCGGTTCTTC
CDR3 protein: CASSQERRESRFF

V gene: TRBV15
D gene: TRBD2
clone size: few
J gene: TRBJ2-1
CDR3 DNA: TGTGCCACCAGCAGCCCGGCTAGCGGGAGGTGGGATGAGCAGTTCTTC
CDR3 protein: CATSSPASGRWDEQFF

V gene: TRBV5-1
D gene: -
clone size: -
J gene: TRBJ2-1
CDR3 DNA: TGCGCCAGCAGCTTGGTAGCAGGGTTCGCCTACAATGAGAAGTTCTTC
CDR3 protein: CASSLVAGFAYNEKFF

V gene: TRBV29-1
D gene: TRBD2
clone size: -
J gene: TRBJ2-2
CDR3 DNA: TGCAGCTCACGAGCGGGAGGGAACACCGGGGAGCTGTTTTTT
CDR3 protein: CSSRAGGNTGELFF

V gene: TRBV11-3
D gene: TRBD1
clone size: few
J gene: TRBJ2-7
CDR3 DNA: TGTGCCAGCAGCATTCACAGGGGGAGCTACGAGCAGTACTTC
CDR3 protein: CASSIHRGSYEQYF

V gene: TRBV11-3
D gene: TRBD1
clone size: -
J gene: TRBJ2-5
CDR3 DNA: TGTGCCAGCAGCTTAGGGGACAGCGATGGTTGGACCCAGTACTTC
CDR3 protein: CASSLGDSDGWTQYF

V gene: TRBV12-3/TRBV12-4
D gene: -
clone size: few
J gene: TRBJ1-5
CDR3 DNA: TGTGCCAGCAGTTTAACTCGGCAGCCCCAGCATTTT
CDR3 protein: CASSLTRQPQHF

V gene: TRBV25-1
D gene: -
clone size: many
J gene: TRBJ2-2
CDR3 DNA: TGTGCCAGCAGTGAATCAGGGATTAACAGTGACACCGGGGAGCTGTTTTTT
CDR3 protein: CASSESGINSDTGELFF

V gene: TRBV5-1
D gene: -
clone size: few
J gene: TRBJ2-3
CDR3 DNA: TGCGCCAGCAGCTTGAGGGTAGCAGGAGGTTCTAGCACAGATACGCAGTATTTT
CDR3 protein: CASSLRVAGGSSTDTQYF

V gene: TRBV4-1
D gene: -
clone size: few
J gene: TRBJ1-4
CDR3 DNA: TGCGCCAGCAGCCCCGGTGGGCGGAGCAATGAAAAACTGTTTTTT
CDR3 protein: CASSPGGRSNEKLFF

V gene: TRBV10-3
D gene: -
clone size: -
J gene: TRBJ2-5
CDR3 DNA: TGTGCCATTGCTCAAAGGGGTCAAGAGACCCAGTACTTC
CDR3 protein: CAIAQRGQETQYF

V gene: TRBV20-1
D gene: -
clone size: -
J gene: TRBJ1-5
CDR3 DNA: TGCAGTGCTAGGGACACCTTCAATCAGCCCCAGCATTTT
CDR3 protein: CSARDTFNQPQHF

V gene: TRBV11-3
D gene: -
clone size: few
J gene: TRBJ2-1
CDR3 DNA: TGTGCCAGCAGCCCAATAGGCTCATCCTACAATGAGCAGTTCTTC
CDR3 protein: CASSPIGSSYNEQFF

V gene: TRBV4-1
D gene: TRBD1
clone size: -
J gene: TRBJ2-5
CDR3 DNA: TGCGCCAGCAGCTCGGACAGGGGGCACCAAGAGACCCAGTACTTC
CDR3 protein: CASSSDRGHQETQYF

V gene: TRBV7-2
D gene: TRBD2
clone size: -
J gene: TRBJ2-3
CDR3 DNA: TGTGCCAGCAGCTTTAGCGGGTTAACAGATACGCAGTATTTT
CDR3 protein: CASSFSGLTDTQYF

V gene: TRBV6-1
D gene: -
clone size: many
J gene: TRBJ1-5
CDR3 DNA: TGTGCCAGCAGTGAAACCCGGGCCCAGCATTTT
CDR3 protein: CASSETRAQHF

V gene: TRBV6-4
D gene: -
clone size: few
J gene: TRBJ1-1
CDR3 DNA: TGTGCCAGCAGTGACTCGAGTCGCAGGGAGAACACTGAAGCTTTCTTT
CDR3 protein: CASSDSSRRENTEAFF

V gene: TRBV6-1
D gene: -
clone size: -
J gene: TRBJ1-5
CDR3 DNA: TGTGCCAGCGGGTTGAGCTTTAGCAATCAGCCCCAGCATTTT
CDR3 protein: CASGLSFSNQPQHF

V gene: TRBV6-5
D gene: TRBD1
clone size: few
J gene: TRBJ2-1
CDR3 DNA: TGTGCCAGCAGTTACGCCGTGGACAGGGGGAATGAGCAGTTCTTC
CDR3 protein: CASSYAVDRGNEQFF

V gene: TRBV5-6
D gene: TRBD1
clone size: -
J gene: TRBJ1-2
CDR3 DNA: TGTGCCAGCAGCATACTGGACAGGGACAACTATGGCTACACCTTC
CDR3 protein: CASSILDRDNYGYTF

V gene: TRBV5-1
D gene: TRBD2
clone size: -
J gene: TRBJ2-1
CDR3 DNA: TGCGCCAGCAGCTTGTGGCAGCGGGAGGGCCACAATGAGCAGTTCTTC
CDR3 protein: CASSLWQREGHNEQFF

V gene: TRBV3-1
D gene: -
clone size: few
J gene: TRBJ1-5
CDR3 DNA: TGTGCCAGCAGCCAGAAGAGGGACGGCAATCAGCCCCAGCATTTT
CDR3 protein: CASSQKRDGNQPQHF

V gene: TRBV5-6
D gene: TRBD2
clone size: many
J gene: TRBJ2-7
CDR3 DNA: TGTGCCAGCAGCTTGGTCGGCGGGAGTTCCTACGAGCAGTACTTC
CDR3 protein: CASSLVGGSSYEQYF

V gene: TRBV6-5
D gene: -
clone size: few
J gene: TRBJ1-1
CDR3 DNA: TGTGCCAGCAGTTCCATACAGGGAGCGACTGAAGCTTTCTTT
CDR3 protein: CASSSIQGATEAFF

V gene: TRBV2
D gene: TRBD2
clone size: -
J gene: TRBJ2-1
CDR3 DNA: TGTGCCAGCAGCTGGACTAGCGGGAGCTCTGGGCAGTTCTTC
CDR3 protein: CASSWTSGSSGQFF

V gene: TRBV5-5
D gene: TRBD1
clone size: few
J gene: TRBJ2-5
CDR3 DNA: TGTGCCAGCAGCCACGGACAGGGAGGAATAGGGACCCAGTACTTC
CDR3 protein: CASSHGQGGIGTQYF

V gene: TRBV10-3
D gene: TRBD2
clone size: -
J gene: TRBJ2-5
CDR3 DNA: TGTGCCATCAGTTCAAGACTAGCGGGGGAGACCATCCAAGAGACCCAGTACTTC
CDR3 protein: CAISSRLAGETIQETQYF

V gene: TRBV20-1
D gene: TRBD2
clone size: many
J gene: TRBJ2-4
CDR3 DNA: TGCAGTGCTAGAAGGACTAGCGGGAGAACCAAAAACATTCAGTACTTC
CDR3 protein: CSARRTSGRTKNIQYF

V gene: TRBV4-2
D gene: -
clone size: many
J gene: TRBJ2-5
CDR3 DNA: TGTGCCAGCAGCCGGGGGGTAGGGCAAGAGACCCAGTACTTC
CDR3 protein: CASSRGVGQETQYF

V gene: TRBV29-1
D gene: -
clone size: few
J gene: TRBJ2-5
CDR3 DNA: TGCAGCGTTGCATTTGGGCTAGGGTTCGAAGAGACCCAGTACTTC
CDR3 protein: CSVAFGLGFEETQYF

V gene: TRBV5-8
D gene: -
clone size: -
J gene: TRBJ2-1
CDR3 DNA: TGTGCCAGCAGCTTGGCCGTAGGGCAGAACAATGAGCAGTTCTTC
CDR3 protein: CASSLAVGQNNEQFF

V gene: TRBV2
D gene: TRBD1
clone size: few
J gene: TRBJ1-4
CDR3 DNA: TGTGCCAGCAGTGAAGAGGGACAGGGCAAACTGTTTTTT
CDR3 protein: CASSEEGQGKLFF

V gene: TRBV5-1
D gene: -
clone size: many
J gene: TRBJ2-5
CDR3 DNA: TGTGCCAGCAGCCTCCAAGAGACCCAGTACTTC
CDR3 protein: CASSLQETQYF

V gene: TRBV29-1
D gene: -
clone size: -
J gene: TRBJ1-2
CDR3 DNA: TGCAGCGTTGAGGGCCCGGAGGGGCTTGTCTACACCTTC
CDR3 protein: CSVEGPEGLVYTF

V gene: TRBV9
D gene: -
clone size: few
J gene: TRBJ2-6
CDR3 DNA: TGTGCCAGCAGCGTTGACTACTCTGGGGCCAACGTCCTGACTTTC
CDR3 protein: CASSVDYSGANVLTF

V gene: TRBV24-1
D gene: -
clone size: few
J gene: TRBJ1-5
CDR3 DNA: TGTGCCACCAGTGACAGGTCCCTTAGCAATCAGCCCCAGCATTTT
CDR3 protein: CATSDRSLSNQPQHF